This entry lists 29 T cell receptor beta chains sequenced from one sample in a study of control samples from healthy donors and cancer patients. Libraries were prepared by immunoSEQ multiplex PCR; TCRdb keeps only in-frame clonotypes and omits some of them. Of 150,000 or so clones listed, 85% to 95% are singletons. The sample comprised blood. The receptor source for this set is a man in his forties in good health.

The rearrangement joins TRBV9 to TRBJ1-2, with 8 positions matching TRBD1. The J segment lost 2 bases and the V segment lost 0 bases, leaving 6 bases of the junction unmatched. CDR1 SGDLS and CDR2 YYNGEE come from the germline V gene. The CDR3 consists of 16 residues. The CDR3 loop reads CASSVGRGLDNYGYTF. The CDR3 DNA is TGTGCCAGCAGCGTAGGCAGGGGGCTCGACAACTATGGCTACACCTTC.

This rearrangement joins TRBV27 to TRBJ1-6; tentatively, D is TRBD1 (5 bases). V was pared by 7 bases and J by 9 bases, with 13 bases between. CDR3 length: 13 amino acids. Per germline, CDR1 MNHEY and CDR2 SMNVEV (reference sequence). DNA of the CDR3: TGTGCCAGCAAGGGCAGGGCTAGTTCACCCCTCCACTTT. It specifies CASKGRASSPLHF.

The chain is built from TRBV5-1 and TRBJ2-7; D not resolved. There are 13 residues in the CDR3. CDR1 SGHRS and CDR2 YFSETQ come from the germline V gene. V dropped 3 bases and J dropped 3 bases, with 10 bases sitting between them. The CDR3 sequence: CASSYKGDYEQYF. CDR3 coding DNA: TGCGCCAGCAGCTACAAAGGAGACTACGAGCAGTACTTC. The full variable domain, rest sourced from reference TRBV5-1 and TRBJ2-7, is KAGVTQTPRYLIKTRGQQVTLSCSPISGHRSVSWYQQTPGQGLQFLFEYFSETQRNKGNFPGRFSGRQFSNSRSEMNVSTLELGDSALYLCASSYKGDYEQYFGPGTRLTVT.

The gene calls are TRBV7-9 and TRBJ1-1; no clear D. The CDR3 covers 13 residues. V was shortened by 3 bases and J by 2 bases, with 7 bases between the two germline ends. Germline V lookup: CDR1 SEHNR, CDR2 FQNEAQ (reference sequence). The CDR3 DNA reads TGTGCCAGCAGCTTTGGGCACAACACTGAAGCTTTCTTT. Translation gives CASSFGHNTEAFF.

V gene TRBV11-2 combines with J gene TRBJ1-4; no firm D call. Germline V gene data show CDR1 as SGHAT and CDR2 as FQNNGV. V was cut by 1 base and J by 8 bases, with 11 bases left in between. This CDR3 is 14 amino acids long. CDR3 in DNA: TGTGCCAGCAGCTTAGGACCAGGTGGAGAAAAACTGTTTTTT. Protein sequence: CASSLGPGGEKLFF.

This rearrangement joins TRBV7-2 to TRBJ2-2, with a weak D call TRBD2 (5 bases). This CDR3 contains 14 residues. With 0 bases removed from V and 7 bases from J, the gap between germline ends came to 9 bases. Per the germline V gene, CDR1 is SGHTA and CDR2 is FQGNSA. CDR3 amino acids: CASSLAFGDGELFF. Written as DNA, the CDR3 is TGTGCCAGCAGCTTAGCATTCGGGGACGGGGAGCTGTTTTTT.

The chain is built from TRBV7-2 and TRBJ1-1; D is unclear. V shed 2 bases and J shed 6 bases, with 16 bases lying between them. Germline values: CDR1 SGHTA, CDR2 FQGNSA. This CDR3 region has 15 residues. The CDR3 nucleotides are TGTGCCAGCAGCTTAAGTGTGTCCCCTTCCCCTGAAGCTTTCTTT. The encoded protein is CASSLSVSPSPEAFF.

The rearrangement uses TRBV28 and TRBJ1-5; 10 bases align to TRBD1. The CDR3 totals 17 residues. V dropped 5 bases and J dropped 3; count of bases not matched to a gene: 10. Germline loops: CDR1 MDHEN, CDR2 SYDVKM. CDR3 protein: CASSISGTGASNQPQHF. The CDR3 coding sequence is TGTGCCAGCAGTATTTCCGGGACAGGGGCATCCAATCAGCCCCAGCATTTT.

This clone was detected once. This chain connects TRBV27 to TRBJ2-7; D tentatively reads TRBD1 or TRBD2 (5 bases each). V was pared by 6 bases and J by 2 bases, with 14 bases between. The germline V gene encodes CDR1 MNHEY and CDR2 SMNVEV (reference sequence). CDR3 length: 14 amino acids. The DNA of the CDR3 is TGTGCCAGCAGCCGCACTGGGGGTACCTACGAGCAGTACTTC. Translation: CASSRTGGTYEQYF.

The chain recombines TRBV4-2 with TRBJ2-3; TRBD2 matches 9 bases. This CDR3 is 15 amino acids long. CDR1 is LGHNA and CDR2 is YNFKEQ in the germline V gene. V lost 4 bases and J lost 2; bases outside the gene matches: 4. CDR3 nucleotides: TGTGCCAGCAGCCCACGACTAGCGGCCACAGATACGCAGTATTTT. It translates to CASSPRLAATDTQYF.

This chain links TRBV21-1 with TRBJ1-6. TRBV21-1 is annotated as a pseudogene. The CDR3 covers 18 residues. For the CDR3, the DNA is TGTGCCAGCAGCAAGGAGGGTAGGAAGAGCTCCTATAATTCACCCCTCCACTTT. The encoded protein is CASSKEGRKSSYNSPLHF.

Notes on this clone: Mismatch with germline at one junction end may stem from a read error. The genes are TRBV5-1 and TRBJ1-2, with D possibly being TRBD1 (5 bases). Germline lookup yields CDR1 SGHRS and CDR2 YFSETQ. The CDR3 sequence is 13 residues long. The CDR3 DNA sequence: TGCGCCAGCAGCTTCGGTGACAGCTATAGCTACACCTTC. Encoded protein: CASSFGDSYSYTF.

Of note for this clone: The same CDR3 arises from other DNA sequences in this sample as well. V is TRBV4-3 and J is TRBJ1-1; D remains unclear. The germline CDR1 and CDR2 sequences are LGHNA and YSLEER. This CDR3 comprises 13 residues. Between the trimmed V and J ends, which lost 0 bases and 1 base, there was a span of 3 bases. CDR3 coding DNA: TGCGCCAGCAGCCAAGACAGGAACACTGAAGCTTTCTTT. Amino acids: CASSQDRNTEAFF.

V is TRBV13 and J is TRBJ2-3; D gene unclear. The CDR3 is 14 amino acids. Trimming cost V 2 bases and J 3 bases, with 9 bases left between them. Germline V gene lookup returns CDR1 PRHDT and CDR2 FYEKMQ (reference sequence). The CDR3 loop is CASSLRLETDTQYF. The CDR3 DNA sequence: TGTGCCAGCAGCTTACGGCTAGAAACAGATACGCAGTATTTT.

The J gene is TRBJ1-2, the V gene TRBV6-1; D is unclear. V lost 2 bases and J lost 5, with 24 bases in between. Germline CDR1 MNHNS, CDR2 SASEGT. CDR3 length equals 18 residues. CDR3 residues: CASSELSWAASRNYGYTF. The CDR3 nucleotides are TGTGCCAGCAGTGAACTGTCTTGGGCAGCATCTCGAAATTATGGCTACACCTTC.

CDR3 loop: CASSFSLGEAFF. CDR3 nucleotide sequence: TGCGCCAGCAGCTTCTCCCTGGGTGAAGCTTTCTTT. This chain links TRBV5-1 with TRBJ1-1; D not resolved. The germline V gene encodes CDR1 SGHRS and CDR2 YFSETQ. The CDR3 is 12 residues long. V dropped 2 bases and J dropped 7 bases, with 9 bases sitting between them. Using reference TRBV5-1 and TRBJ1-1 for the parts outside the CDR3, the full variable domain is KAGVTQTPRYLIKTRGQQVTLSCSPISGHRSVSWYQQTPGQGLQFLFEYFSETQRNKGNFPGRFSGRQFSNSRSEMNVSTLELGDSALYLCASSFSLGEAFFGQGTRLTVV.

The rearrangement joins TRBV13 to TRBJ1-2; maybe TRBD1 (5 bases). The V and J ends lost 2 bases and 6 bases respectively, with 13 bases between them. This CDR3 contains 14 residues. Germline lookup yields CDR1 PRHDT and CDR2 FYEKMQ (reference sequence). The CDR3 is CASSLSSTENGYTF. The CDR3 DNA reads TGTGCCAGCAGCTTATCCTCGACAGAGAATGGCTACACCTTC.

This chain uses TRBV28 with TRBJ1-5; 7 bases line up with TRBD1. This CDR3 spans 14 amino acids. Germline lookup yields CDR1 MDHEN and CDR2 SYDVKM. V lost 5 bases to trimming and J lost 4 bases; unmatched junction nucleotides: 5. The DNA of the CDR3 is TGTGCCAGCAGTCTGACAGGGTGGAATCAGCCCCAGCATTTT. It yields the protein CASSLTGWNQPQHF.

The J gene is TRBJ1-4, the V gene TRBV5-1, with D tentatively TRBD1 (6 bases). This CDR3 comprises 16 residues. The germline V gene has CDR1 SGHRS and CDR2 YFSETQ. The germline V and J ends were trimmed by 0 bases and 8 bases, with 17 bases remaining between them. The CDR3, as DNA: TGCGCCAGCAGCTTGGTCGGGGCAGGGGCGAGCGAAAAACTGTTTTTT. It translates to CASSLVGAGASEKLFF. The complete variable domain, with remaining parts taken from reference TRBV5-1 and TRBJ1-4, reads KAGVTQTPRYLIKTRGQQVTLSCSPISGHRSVSWYQQTPGQGLQFLFEYFSETQRNKGNFPGRFSGRQFSNSRSEMNVSTLELGDSALYLCASSLVGAGASEKLFFGSGTQLSVL.

This clone appeared a single time. J is TRBJ2-3 and V is TRBV28; the match to TRBD1 covers 9 bases. CDR3 length: 15 amino acids. Trimming cost V 3 bases and J 1 base; bases outside gene matches: 2. Germline-derived CDR1 and CDR2 are MDHEN and SYDVKM. CDR3 in amino acids: CASSFRTGGTDTQYF. The CDR3 nucleotides are TGTGCCAGCAGTTTTAGGACAGGGGGCACAGATACGCAGTATTTT. Based on the CDR3 plus reference TRBV28 and TRBJ2-3, the full variable domain is DVKVTQSSRYLVKRTGEKVFLECVQDMDHENMFWYRQDPGLGLRLIYFSYDVKMKEKGDIPEGYSVSREKKERFSLILESASTNQTSMYLCASSFRTGGTDTQYFGPGTRLTVL.

CDR3 protein: CSVEDDWGRGVNTEAFF. The CDR3 DNA reads as TGCAGCGTTGAAGATGACTGGGGCCGAGGGGTGAACACTGAAGCTTTCTTT. The chain employs TRBV29-1 and TRBJ1-1; maybe TRBD1 (5 bases). The CDR3 covers 17 residues. Trimming shortened V by 0 bases and J by 0 bases, and 17 bases separated the two germline ends. The germline V gene encodes CDR1 SQVTM and CDR2 ANQGSEA. The full variable domain, completed using reference TRBV29-1 and TRBJ1-1, is SAVISQKPSRDICQRGTSLTIQCQVDSQVTMMFWYRQQPGQSLTLIATANQGSEATYESGFVIDKFPISRPNLTFSTLTVSNMSPEDSSIYLCSVEDDWGRGVNTEAFFGQGTRLTVV.

The chain carries TRBV6-6 and TRBJ1-2; TRBD1 might be the D (6 bases). The V and J ends lost 2 bases and 4 bases respectively, with 14 bases between them. CDR3 size: 15 residues. CDR1 MNHNY and CDR2 SVGAGI come from the germline V gene (reference sequence). Here the CDR3 DNA reads TGTGCCAGCAGTTACGGCCCGGGGGCGACCTATGGCTACACCTTC. It yields the protein CASSYGPGATYGYTF.

J is TRBJ2-7 and V is TRBV5-1; D is uncertain. Germline loops: CDR1 SGHRS, CDR2 YFSETQ. The CDR3 length is 14 residues. Trimming stripped 0 bases from V and 2 bases from J, with 9 bases between. CDR3: CASSLDGVTYEQYF. The CDR3 nucleotides are TGCGCCAGCAGCTTGGACGGAGTTACCTACGAGCAGTACTTC.

V and J are TRBV20-1 and TRBJ1-4; D remains ambiguous. This CDR3 has 11 amino acids. The ends were cut back, 7 bases at V and 5 bases at J, with 8 bases in the middle. Germline assignment: CDR1 DFQATT and CDR2 SNEGSKA (reference sequence). DNA of the CDR3: TGCAGTGGCCAGAAGAATGAAAAACTGTTTTTT. This translates into CSGQKNEKLFF.

The rearrangement links TRBV6-5 to TRBJ2-5, with 13 bases that match TRBD2. The V and J ends lost 7 bases and 3 bases, in that order; junction bases with no gene match: 5. Looked up from germline, CDR1 is MNHEY and CDR2 is SVGAGI. The CDR3 loop spans 15 amino acids. DNA for the CDR3: TGTGCCAGCAAAACAACTAGCGGGGGGGAAGAGACCCAGTACTTC. Residues: CASKTTSGGEETQYF.

The chain uses TRBV7-2 and TRBJ1-2, with D tentatively TRBD1 (5 bases). V gave up 4 bases and J gave up 7 bases, with 19 bases separating them. The V gene's germline CDR1 is SGHTA and CDR2 FQGNSA. CDR3 size: 15 residues. For the CDR3, the DNA is TGTGCCAGCAGCTGGAACCCGGGGGGGAGTGGTGGCTACACCTTC. Translating it yields CASSWNPGGSGGYTF.

V and J are TRBV6-5 and TRBJ2-7; D perhaps matches TRBD1 (6 bases). Germline V gene data show CDR1 as MNHEY and CDR2 as SVGAGI. V was shortened by 4 bases and J by 6 bases, with 16 bases between the two germline ends. The CDR3 runs 14 residues. The CDR3 sequence: CASSSTRTALEQYF. The CDR3 nucleotides read TGTGCCAGCAGTTCCACGCGGACAGCCCTCGAGCAGTACTTC.

The chain combines TRBV25-1 with TRBJ1-4; no clear D. The germline gives CDR1 MGHDK, CDR2 SYGVNS. This CDR3 contains 14 residues. Trimming took 3 bases from V and 8 from J, leaving 13 bases between them. For the CDR3, the DNA is TGTGCCAGCAGTGACCCAGGACCGAGAGAAAAACTGTTTTTT. Protein: CASSDPGPREKLFF. Full variable domain (remainder filled in from reference TRBV25-1 and TRBJ1-4): EADIYQTPRYLVIGTGKKITLECSQTMGHDKMYWYQQDPGMELHLIHYSYGVNSTEKGDLSSESTVSRIRTEHFPLTLESARPSHTSQYLCASSDPGPREKLFFGSGTQLSVL.

The chain links TRBV4-1 to TRBJ2-3; a possible D gene is TRBD2 (6 bases). The CDR3 is made up of 15 amino acids. V lost 5 bases and J 6 bases, leaving 18 bases between the germline ends. Germline CDR1 and CDR2: MGHRA and YSYEKL. This chain's CDR3 is CASSTRSGGPDTQYF. For the CDR3, the DNA is TGCGCCAGCAGCACACGTAGCGGAGGCCCCGATACGCAGTATTTT.